Below, 16 T cell receptor beta chains from the same sample are listed, as sequenced in a study of T cell clonality in common variable immunodeficiency. Generated by immunoSEQ multiplex PCR, the TCRdb table keeps only in-frame clones and is missing some. The data show tens of thousands of clones, none appearing only once, with about 1.8% held by the ten largest. The sequenced sample was peripheral blood mononuclear cells. The receptor set was obtained from a person aged 18 to 75 in good health.

For this clone: The read finishes 3 residues shy of the CDR3 end, and the germline J gene is used to complete it. This chain connects TRBV30 to TRBJ2-7; 10 nucleotides match TRBD1. V lost 0 bases, J lost 3 bases, and 2 bases stayed unmatched. The CDR3 has 14 residues. The germline CDR1 and CDR2 sequences are GTSNPN and SVGIG (reference sequence). Here the CDR3 reads CAWSVGTGDYEQYF. The covered CDR3 bases are TGTGCCTGGAGTGTTGGGACAGGGGACTACGAG.

This clone came up many times. Read coverage stops 3 residues before the CDR3 terminus; the germline J gene supplies the remainder. The genes are TRBV20-1 and TRBJ2-1; 11 bases map to TRBD2. CDR3 length equals 18 residues. V lost 1 base, J lost 3 bases, and 11 bases stayed unmatched. Germline assignment: CDR1 DFQATT and CDR2 SNEGSKA (reference sequence). CDR3 DNA (partial): TGCAGTGCTAGAGTCCTCATCCCGGGACTAGCGGACTACAATGAG. It encodes CSARVLIPGLADYNE. The entire CDR3 protein reads CSARVLIPGLADYNEQFF.

This clone was seen many times. The CDR3 end lies 3 residues beyond the end of the read and is filled in from the germline J gene. This sequence joins TRBV10-1 and TRBJ2-5, with D maybe TRBD1 (6 bases). Looked up from germline, CDR1 is WNHNN and CDR2 is SYGVQD (reference sequence). The CDR3 is made up of 15 amino acids. The ends were cut back, 0 bases at V and 5 bases at J, with 13 bases in the middle. The sequenced CDR3 bases are TGCGCCAGCAGTGAGTCTCTGGGGGCCTTGGAGACC. Translated, it gives CASSESLGALET. The full CDR3 protein is CASSESLGALETQYF.

At least ten counts were recorded for this clone. The read halts 3 residues ahead of the CDR3 end, with the missing end drawn from the germline J gene. The genes are TRBV4-2 and TRBJ2-3, with a weak D call TRBD2 (5 bases). V lost 1 base, J lost 2 bases, and 10 bases lay in between. CDR3 length equals 15 residues. The germline V gene has CDR1 LGHNA and CDR2 YNFKEQ. The sequenced CDR3 bases are TGTGCCAGCAGCCAAGGAACTAGTTTCACAGATACG. Residues: CASSQGTSFTDT. The whole CDR3 region reads CASSQGTSFTDTQYF.

CDR3 bases read: TGTGCCAGCAGCTTAGGGGCAGGGAAGGACACTGAA. Its protein product is CASSLGAGKDTE. The full CDR3 sequence reads CASSLGAGKDTEAFF. This chain links TRBV7-6 with TRBJ1-1; weak D call: TRBD1 (5 bases). Read data end 3 residues before the CDR3 end; the end is taken from the germline J gene. The CDR3 runs 15 residues. Germline CDR1 is SGHVS and CDR2 is FNYEAQ. Trimming removed 1 base at V and 3 bases at J, with 12 bases between.

This clone has a count of ten or more. Read data end 3 residues before the CDR3 end; the end is taken from the germline J gene. This chain uses TRBV5-4 with TRBJ2-1; 9 nucleotides line up with TRBD2. The CDR3 runs to 15 residues. The trim removed 0 bases at V and 6 bases at J, leaving 4 bases unmatched. Germline V lookup: CDR1 SGHNT, CDR2 YYREEE (reference sequence). Incomplete CDR3 DNA: TGTGCCAGCAGCTTGGTAGCGGGAGTCTTCAATGAG. Protein: CASSLVAGVFNE. The CDR3 reads in full as CASSLVAGVFNEQFF.

The table lists this clone with many counts. The CDR3 extends 3 residues past the end of the read, so its final part is completed from the germline J gene. V usage is TRBV19 and J usage is TRBJ1-5, with D tentatively TRBD1 (5 bases). The CDR3 is made up of 17 amino acids. Germline V gene lookup returns CDR1 LNHDA and CDR2 SQIVND (reference sequence). Deletions cut 4 bases from V and 5 bases from J, with 21 bases between. CDR3 DNA, as far as it was read: TGTGCCAGTAGTACACTACCCCCGGGAACAGGACATCAGCCC. This encodes CASSTLPPGTGHQP. The entire CDR3 reads CASSTLPPGTGHQPQHF.

This clone was found many times. The read stops 3 residues short of the end of the CDR3; the missing end is completed from the germline J gene. The chain has TRBV7-9 and TRBJ2-1; 10 nucleotides line up with TRBD2. V shed 5 bases, J shed 0 bases, and the junction held 1 base outside the gene matches. The CDR3 is 15 amino acids. Looked up from germline, CDR1 is SEHNR and CDR2 is FQNEAQ (reference sequence). CDR3 loop: CASSRTSGSYNEQFF. The DNA read from the CDR3 is TGTGCCAGCAGCCGGACTAGCGGCTCCTACAATGAG.

Many counts were recorded for this clone. The read ends 3 residues early relative to the CDR3; the germline J gene fills the gap. The chain employs TRBV27 and TRBJ1-2, with a tentative D call TRBD1 (5 bases). Looked up from germline, CDR1 is MNHEY and CDR2 is SMNVEV (reference sequence). This CDR3 comprises 14 residues. Trimming took 2 bases from V and 6 from J, leaving 13 bases between them. CDR3 DNA (partial): TGTGCCAGCAGTTTAAGCGGGGCCCCTCATGGC. As protein: CASSLSGAPHG. The whole CDR3 protein reads CASSLSGAPHGYTF.

This clone was picked up many times. Sequencing ends 3 residues short of the CDR3 end; the germline J gene provides the rest. The chain links TRBV7-3 to TRBJ2-1; 8 bases fit TRBD1. This CDR3 region has 15 residues. Germline assignment: CDR1 SGHTA and CDR2 FQGTGA. V lost 2 bases, J lost 5 bases, and 5 bases stayed unmatched. CDR3 DNA (partial): TGTGCCAGCAGCTTAGCCAGGGGGCGCAACAATGAG. Translation gives CASSLARGRNNE. The entire CDR3 reads CASSLARGRNNEQFF.

The sample holds many counts of this clone. The read falls 3 residues short of the CDR3 end, and the missing part is taken from the germline J gene. The genes are TRBV28 and TRBJ2-7; D is possibly TRBD2 (7 bases). Germline V gene sequence: CDR1 MDHEN, CDR2 SYDVKM. The CDR3 is made up of 12 amino acids. The V gene lost 5 bases and the J gene lost 6 bases, with 11 bases spanning the gap. CDR3 region: CASSGGGAEQYF. CDR3 DNA, as far as it was read: TGTGCCAGCAGTGGAGGGGGGGCCGAG. The entire variable domain, with the rest obtained from reference TRBV28 and TRBJ2-7, is as follows: DVKVTQSSRYLVKRTGEKVFLECVQDMDHENMFWYRQDPGLGLRLIYFSYDVKMKEKGDIPEGYSVSREKKERFSLILESASTNQTSMYLCASSGGGAEQYFGPGTRLTVT.

This clone was detected ten times or more. The CDR3 end falls 3 residues outside the read, so it is completed with the germline J gene. This rearrangement joins TRBV12-3 or TRBV12-4 to TRBJ1-2; D call uncertain. V shed 2 bases and J shed 6 bases, with 7 bases lying between them. The CDR3 has 12 residues. The CDR3 here is CASSLTRDGYTF. The CDR3 bases that were read are TGTGCCAGCAGTTTAACACGAGATGGC.

For this clone: At one end, the junction sequence differs from germline, possibly due to a read error. The read ends 3 residues shy of where the CDR3 ends; the end is completed using the germline J gene. The chain joins TRBV7-4 to TRBJ2-5; D is perhaps TRBD2 (6 bases). Germline values: CDR1 SGHVT, CDR2 SQSDAQ. This CDR3 is built from 17 residues. The CDR3 spells CTSSHPAGRGEQETQYF. The CDR3 DNA, read in part, is TGCACCAGCAGCCATCCCGCGGGGCGTGGGGAACAAGAGACC.

This clone was seen at least ten times. Coverage ceases 3 residues before the CDR3 finishes, and the germline J gene fills in the end. V is TRBV9 and J is TRBJ2-1; the match to TRBD2 covers 9 bases. The CDR3 loop spans 15 amino acids. Germline loops: CDR1 SGDLS, CDR2 YYNGEE. The V gene end was trimmed by 4 bases and the J gene end by 4 bases; junction bases not matched to a gene: 6. CDR3 DNA, as far as it was read: TGTGCCAGCAGCAATGAGCGGGGGGCGTACAATGAG. Its protein is CASSNERGAYNE. In full, the CDR3 reads CASSNERGAYNEQFF. The variable domain in full, with the rest retrieved from reference TRBV9 and TRBJ2-1, is DSGVTQTPKHLITATGQRVTLRCSPRSGDLSVYWYQQSLDQGLQFLIQYYNGEERAKGNILERFSAQQFPDLHSELNLSSLELGDSALYFCASSNERGAYNEQFFGPGTRLTVL.

The table lists this clone with many counts. The read is 3 residues too short to cover the CDR3 end, so that end is filled in from the germline J gene. V is TRBV6-4 and J is TRBJ2-1, with 7 bases fitting TRBD2. Looked up from germline, CDR1 is MRHNA and CDR2 is SNTAGT. The CDR3 length is 15 residues. With 8 bases clipped from V and 9 bases from J, the junction kept 16 bases outside the gene matches. The CDR3 DNA, read in part, is TGTGCCAGCTCCCCCGTGTCGGCGGGAGCGGTTGAG. Residues: CASSPVSAGAVE. The entire CDR3 protein reads CASSPVSAGAVEQFF.

This clone was seen repeatedly, ten times or more. CDR3 loop: CSASRLGTEAFF. The DNA read from the CDR3 is TGCAGTGCTTCCAGACTGGGCACTGAA. The V and J genes are TRBV20-1 and TRBJ1-1; D ambiguous. The read terminates 3 residues ahead of where the CDR3 ends, so the germline J gene completes it. The CDR3 is 12 residues long. CDR1 is DFQATT, CDR2 SNEGSKA, per germline (reference sequence). Trimming took off 5 bases at V and 4 bases at J, with 11 bases between the two ends.